The T cell receptor (beta chain) under discussion was sequenced for a study of blood T cell repertoires in COVID-19 (TCRdb year 2020). Notes on the research overall: Samples covering the acute and convalescent phases of COVID-19 were provided by collaborators in the United States, Italy and Spain. The prospective study material was composed of cDNA or gDNA derived from T cells, B-cell-depleted T cells, or PBMCs. Deeply sampled blood TCRbeta repertoires from subjects exposed to, actively infected with, or recovered from COVID-19 were included in the dataset. The repertoires were made available in a free public database intended to serve as a resource for research on the immune response to SARS-CoV-2. The samples were drawn from the first 160 participants of the ongoing ImmuneRACE study and from under 1,500 subjects provided by 6 global collaborators. The sample metadata nearly always contained a de-identified subject ID, COVID-19 status, age in years and sex. HLA class I and class II types, where available, came from metadata supplied by the sample provider rather than from assay-based typing.

With respect to this clone: Its binding antigen is unknown. No much larger clone is present one base from it, and per-base qualities are unavailable.

Each collaborating institution followed its own protocols to collect whole blood in K2EDTA tubes. Collaborator samples were shipped for TCRbeta analysis as frozen whole blood, isolated PBMCs, or DNA extracted from either sample type. General conclusions and limits of the study: The amount of clinical and demographic metadata varied by source and participant and was provided uncurated.

TCRbeta CDR3 regions were amplified from genomic DNA by means of the immunoSEQ Assay, a bias-controlled multiplex PCR. The source study handled its data this way. The number of nucleated cells in each sample was estimated from the amplification of reference gene primers within the assay. Sequence reads were collapsed and filtered to measure the absolute abundance of every unique TCRbeta CDR3 rearrangement. For each sample, productive Simpson clonality was calculated as the square root of Simpson's diversity index over productive rearrangements. TCRdb stores this immuneACCESS table with in-frame sequences only. Part of the clones is absent; in the studies checked, under half of the shortfall reflects unresolved V genes, and no reason is known for the rest. The D gene and trimming were derived from the DNA, and the V and J assignments and clone size from that table. The sample table records about 130,000 clones; more than 75% of these occur just once. About 4% of the sample is taken by the ten largest.

According to the germline V gene, CDR1 reads SGHRS and CDR2 reads YFSETQ. From the cysteine up to the phenylalanine, the CDR3 has a length of 14 residues. Here the CDR3 DNA is all that survives: 42 bases in frame from base 1. Here V drops 4 bases and J drops 7 bases, and the junction holds 9 bases not matched to any gene. Sequenced sample: peripheral blood. The chain links TRBV5-1 with TRBJ2-3, and 7 junctional nucleotides match TRBD1. The receptor's source is a man between 50 and 59 years old with active COVID-19. The encoded CDR3 is CASSSRDSTNTQYF. The sequenced DNA is TGCGCCAGCAGCAGTAGGGACAGCACGAATACGCAGTATTTT.